Listed here is a single T cell receptor beta chain. The data were produced by immunoSEQ multiplex PCR, yet TCRdb's version contains in-frame clones alone and is incomplete. This table holds about 160,000 clones, around 89% found once. The CDR3 runs 16 residues. With V trimmed by 5 bases and J by 8 bases, 14 bases remained unmatched. Germline CDR1 is SGHTA and CDR2 is FQGNSA. The data stem from a study of blood T cell repertoires in COVID-19. The clonotype was recovered from a woman in her fifties or sixties who had recovered from COVID-19. This chain links TRBV7-2 with TRBJ2-1; TRBD1 aligns across 8 bases. Material for sequencing was PBMCs or T cells enriched from blood (not recorded which). The DNA of the CDR3 is TGTGCCAGCAGCCTATTATTCAGGGGGCTATTAGATGAGCAGTTCTTC. It translates to CASSLLFRGLLDEQFF.